This entry is about one TCR beta chain. Its target is unknown. The planned depth of sequencing spanned 1 in 200,000 to 1 in 1 million T cells. Profiling relied on immunoSEQ multiplex PCR, and the TCRdb table lists in-frame clones only, not all of them. The sample consists of 30,000 to 40,000 clones, about two thirds of them appearing once. V lost 6 bases and J 3 bases, leaving 17 bases between the germline ends. Germline CDR1 MNHEY, CDR2 SVGAGI. The CDR3 has 15 residues. This sample is part of a study of cytotoxic CD8 clonotypes in ibrutinib-treated CLL. Across the whole study: For this cohort, patients were about a dozen relapsed/refractory and approximately 15 treatment-naive, while some 18 were IGHV unmutated. Study conclusions and caveats: The times at which samples were taken varied between sustained-remission and progressing patients. Clonality increased with ibrutinib response but returned toward baseline at progression.

Sequenced here: PBMCs, sampled at disease progression, from a patient treated with ibrutinib. This receptor was identified in a human donor with chronic lymphocytic leukemia. The J gene is TRBJ1-1, the V gene TRBV6-5; perhaps TRBD1 as D (6 bases). CDR3 nucleotides: TGTGCCAGCAGGCCGGGGGGGCGAGTGTACACTGAAGCTTTCTTT. It translates to CASRPGGRVYTEAFF.